This passage covers 10 T cell receptor beta chains from one sample sequenced in a study of T cell repertoires in cytomegalovirus infection. The antigens of these receptors remain unknown. TCRdb redid the calling of the reads with MiXCR, one entry per CDR3 protein. The table records about 500,000 distinct CDR3 sequences, 30% to 40% of them present only once. Source: cultured PBMCs, taken from culture after CMV antigen stimulation. The receptors here all came from a human donor in good health (CMV status not recorded). Some clones in this sample may be carry-over from other donors' samples.

The rearrangement joins TRBV27 to TRBJ1-5; D might be TRBD1 (5 bases). There are 14 residues in the CDR3. Germline V lookup: CDR1 MNHEY, CDR2 SMNVEV (reference sequence). Trimming cost V 8 bases and J 3 bases, with 14 bases left between them. CDR3 DNA: TGTGCCAGCTCGGGGGGGGGTAACAATCAGCCCCAGCATTTT. This translates into CASSGGGNNQPQHF.

This clonotype occurred many times. The chain joins TRBV7-8 to TRBJ1-6, with no clear D. Trimming took off 5 bases at V and 7 bases at J, with 6 bases between the two ends. Germline values: CDR1 SGHVS, CDR2 FQNEAQ. There are 12 residues in the CDR3. The CDR3 DNA follows: TGTGCCAGCAGCGTACGGAATTCACCCCTCCACTTT. Protein product: CASSVRNSPLHF.

The chain carries TRBV6-2 or TRBV6-3 and TRBJ2-5, with TRBD2 as a possible D gene (5 bases). V was pared by 6 bases and J by 7 bases, with 18 bases between. The length of the CDR3 is 14 residues. Germline V gene lookup returns CDR1 MNHEY and CDR2 SVGEGT. The CDR3 bases are TGTGCCAGCAGACTCGATGCGGCCCGGGGGACCCAGTACTTC. Amino acids: CASRLDAARGTQYF.

CDR3 in DNA: TGTGCCAGCAGCTTAGCTGCCTGGACAGGGGCCTCCTACGAGCAGTACTTC. It encodes CASSLAAWTGASYEQYF. The chain links TRBV7-6 to TRBJ2-7; TRBD1 matches at 9 bases. Germline V gene sequence: CDR1 SGHVS, CDR2 FNYEAQ. The CDR3 extends over 17 amino acids. V shed 0 bases, J shed 0 bases, and the junction held 6 bases outside the gene matches. Complete variable domain (other parts from reference TRBV7-6 and TRBJ2-7): GAGVSQSPRYKVTKRGQDVALRCDPISGHVSLYWYRQALGQGPEFLTYFNYEAQQDKSGLPNDRFSAERPEGSISTLTIQRTEQRDSAMYRCASSLAAWTGASYEQYFGPGTRLTVT.

The CDR3 nucleotides are TGTGCCAGTAGTGGGGCCGTCTCGGGAGGGGAGCTGTTTTTT. It specifies CASSGAVSGGELFF. The chain is built from TRBV19 and TRBJ2-2, with D perhaps given as TRBD1 or TRBD2 (5 bases each). Looked up from germline, CDR1 is LNHDA and CDR2 is SQIVND (reference sequence). The V and J ends lost 5 bases and 8 bases respectively, with 15 bases between them. There are 14 residues in the CDR3. The whole variable domain, filled in from reference TRBV19 and TRBJ2-2, reads DGGITQSPKYLFRKEGQNVTLSCEQNLNHDAMYWYRQDPGQGLRLIYYSQIVNDFQKGDIAEGYSVSREKKESFPLTVTSAQKNPTAFYLCASSGAVSGGELFFGEGSRLTVL.

The chain uses TRBV12-3 or TRBV12-4 and TRBJ2-5, with TRBD2 as a possible D gene (5 bases). The CDR3 totals 15 residues. Deletions cut 3 bases from V and 2 bases from J, with 13 bases between. The CDR3 here is CASSLAPDLQETQYF. CDR3 sequence (DNA): TGTGCCAGCAGTTTGGCCCCGGACTTGCAAGAGACCCAGTACTTC.

This chain links TRBV29-1 with TRBJ1-1; a weak D match, TRBD1 (6 bases). The germline V gene has CDR1 SQVTM and CDR2 ANQGSEA. V was pared by 6 bases and J by 1 base, with 12 bases between. The CDR3 is 13 amino acids. This CDR3 is CSVVQGTNTEAFF. CDR3 nucleotides: TGCAGCGTCGTACAGGGAACGAACACTGAAGCTTTCTTT.

The chain uses TRBV10-3 and TRBJ2-5; D gene ambiguous. CDR1 is ENHRY, CDR2 SYGVKD, per germline. The CDR3 extends over 12 amino acids. V gave up 1 base and J gave up 4 bases, with 4 bases separating them. The CDR3 coding sequence is TGTGCCATCAGTGAGTTAAGAGAGACCCAGTACTTC. This translates into CAISELRETQYF.

The chain combines TRBV5-6 with TRBJ1-6; maybe TRBD1 (6 bases). Germline assignment: CDR1 SGHDT and CDR2 YYEEEE. The ends were cut back, 4 bases at V and 3 bases at J, with 14 bases in the middle. There are 16 residues in the CDR3. The CDR3 DNA follows: TGTGCCAGCAGCCTGAGGGACAACAGCTATAATTCACCCCTCCACTTT. This encodes CASSLRDNSYNSPLHF.

A word on this clonotype: The junction differs from germline at one of its ends, possibly a read error. The V gene is TRBV6-8, the J gene TRBJ2-3, with 7 bases aligning to TRBD1. CDR3 length equals 16 residues. Germline CDR1 and CDR2: MNHGY and SAAAGT. DNA for the CDR3: TGTGCCAGCAGTGACCCAAGGGGACAGTCCACACATACGCAGTATTTT. Translated, it gives CASSDPRGQSTHTQYF.